This T cell receptor (beta chain) was identified during a study of blood T cell repertoires in COVID-19. Whole-study context: The samples span acute and convalescent COVID-19 from the United States, Italy and Spain. The cDNA or gDNA used as material had been derived from T cells, B-cell-depleted T cells, or PBMCs.

This clone came up once. In the original processing: Estimates of nucleated cell counts were drawn from the amplification of reference gene primers. Produced via immunoSEQ multiplex PCR; TCRdb's table is partial and in-frame only. That table gives V, J and clone size, and the DNA gave D and trimming. The sample carries around 140,000 clones, almost 85% recorded once. Germline V gene lookup returns CDR1 MGHRA and CDR2 YSYEKL. With 0 bases removed from V and 4 bases from J, the gap between germline ends came to 19 bases. The CDR3 length is 18 residues. The genes are TRBV4-1 and TRBJ1-3, with D maybe TRBD1 (5 bases). Sequencing was done on a sample of peripheral blood. This clonotype was obtained from a human donor with acute or convalescent COVID-19. The donor label of this sample is uncertain. The CDR3 protein is CASSQERQAGSFGNTIYF. CDR3 coding DNA: TGCGCCAGCAGCCAAGAGAGGCAGGCAGGGTCCTTCGGAAACACCATATATTTT.